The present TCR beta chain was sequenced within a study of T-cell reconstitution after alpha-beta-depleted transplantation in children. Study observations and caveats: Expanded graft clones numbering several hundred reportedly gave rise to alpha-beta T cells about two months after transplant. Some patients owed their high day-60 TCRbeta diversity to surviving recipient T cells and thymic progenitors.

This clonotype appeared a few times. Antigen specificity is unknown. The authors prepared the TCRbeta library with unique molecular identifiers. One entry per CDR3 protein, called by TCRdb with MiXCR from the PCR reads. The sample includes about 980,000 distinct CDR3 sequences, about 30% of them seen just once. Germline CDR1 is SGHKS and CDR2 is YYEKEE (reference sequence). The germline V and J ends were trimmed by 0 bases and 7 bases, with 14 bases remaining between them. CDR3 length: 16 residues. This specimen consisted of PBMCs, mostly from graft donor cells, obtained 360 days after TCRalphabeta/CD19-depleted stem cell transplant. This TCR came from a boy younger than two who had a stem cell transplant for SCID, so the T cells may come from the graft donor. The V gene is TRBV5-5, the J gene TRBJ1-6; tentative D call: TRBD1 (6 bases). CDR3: CASSLEGGLENSPLHF. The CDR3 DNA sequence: TGTGCCAGCAGCTTGGAAGGGGGGCTCGAAAATTCACCCCTCCACTTT.